The 21 T cell receptor beta chains below were found in one sample sequenced in a study of Graves' ophthalmopathy and Graves' hyperthyroidism. TCR beta CDR3 regions were amplified from RNA transcripts. First-round RT-PCR relied on HTBI primers, and a second-round multiplex PCR came next. TCRdb processed the multiplex PCR reads anew with MiXCR; each CDR3 protein has one entry. The sample records about 740,000 distinct CDR3 sequences, 40% being singletons. Sequencing was carried out using peripheral blood. These TCRs come from an adult man with Graves' ophthalmopathy.

This clonotype has only one observation. V and J are TRBV10-3 and TRBJ2-7, with D possibly called TRBD1 or TRBD2 (6 bases each). Trimming stripped 10 bases from V and 0 bases from J, with 16 bases between. CDR1 and CDR2 from the germline V gene are ENHRY and SYGVKD. This CDR3 is built from 14 residues. The CDR3 region has the DNA TGTGCCAGCCGTGGCGGGACAAGCTCCTACGAGCAGTACTTC. Protein product: CASRGGTSSYEQYF.

This clonotype was recorded a few times. CDR3 sequence: CASSMNRRQGTNQPQHF. The CDR3 nucleotides are TGTGCCAGTAGTATGAATAGGAGACAGGGGACTAATCAGCCCCAGCATTTT. V gene TRBV19 combines with J gene TRBJ1-5, with TRBD1 matching 8 bases. The CDR3 covers 17 residues. The J segment lost 4 bases and the V segment lost 3 bases, leaving 11 bases of the junction unmatched. In germline, CDR1 is LNHDA, CDR2 SQIVND (reference sequence).

The chain employs TRBV6-1 and TRBJ2-5; TRBD1 agrees at 10 bases. This CDR3 is built from 16 residues. V was pared by 7 bases and J by 1 base, with 9 bases of the junction left unmatched. CDR1 and CDR2 (germline): MNHNS, SASEGT. The CDR3 bases are TGTGCCAGCACCAAATGGGGACAGGGGATCCAAGAGACCCAGTACTTC. Amino acid sequence: CASTKWGQGIQETQYF.

V gene TRBV25-1 combines with J gene TRBJ1-4, with TRBD1 as a possible D gene (6 bases). Trimming shortened V by 6 bases and J by 7 bases, and 15 bases separated the two germline ends. The CDR3 loop spans 14 amino acids. CDR1 and CDR2 (germline): MGHDK, SYGVNS. The CDR3: CASSQQGESEKLFF. The CDR3, as DNA: TGTGCCAGCAGCCAACAGGGTGAGAGTGAAAAACTGTTTTTT.

CDR3 coding DNA: TGTGCCAGCACTCAAGTCAGATCTGGGGCCAACGTCCTGACTTTC. Its protein is CASTQVRSGANVLTF. This chain uses TRBV6-6 with TRBJ2-6; D gene unclear. The length of the CDR3 is 15 residues. Per germline, CDR1 MNHNY and CDR2 SVGAGI (reference sequence). V shed 7 bases and J shed 1 base, with 11 bases lying between them.

This clonotype was seen ten or more times. The chain joins TRBV10-3 to TRBJ1-2; TRBD1 aligns across 7 bases. Germline-derived CDR1 and CDR2 are ENHRY and SYGVKD. CDR3 length: 16 amino acids. V shed 0 bases and J 4 bases; nucleotides not matched to a gene: 8. CDR3 sequence reads: CAISESGTASSYGYTF. CDR3 sequence (DNA): TGTGCCATCAGTGAGTCCGGGACAGCTTCGAGCTATGGCTACACCTTC.

On this clonotype: This may arise from a read error, as a much more abundant clone is one base away. This rearrangement joins TRBV2 to TRBJ2-5; unclear D gene. Germline lookup yields CDR1 SNHLY and CDR2 FYNNEI. Trimming stripped 6 bases from V and 2 bases from J, with 7 bases between. The CDR3 has 12 residues. The CDR3 sequence: CASRLGQETQYF. The CDR3 bases are TGTGCCAGCAGGCTAGGTCAAGAGACCCAGTACTTC.

About this clonotype: Here the CDR3 omits its conserved ending phenylalanine or tryptophan, so a read error is the likely source. No DNA is shown, since the ends of the CDR3 on it are uncertain; the CDR3 is the one TCRdb lists. The rearrangement links TRBV7-3 to TRBJ2-1; the tabulated D call, TRBD1, remains unverified against the DNA. Ends included, the CDR3 has 11 residues. The germline V gene has CDR1 SGHTA and CDR2 FQGTGA. The CDR3 protein is CASSSPTGTNT.

The sample holds many counts of this clonotype. The junction does not match germline at one end; this may be a read error. The gene calls are TRBV29-1 and TRBJ1-2, with 10 bases fitting TRBD1. This CDR3 has 14 residues. Per the germline V gene, CDR1 is SQVTM and CDR2 is ANQGSEA. The CDR3 spells CSVGKDGQGDTPLF. CDR3 DNA: TGCAGCGTTGGGAAAGATGGACAGGGGGATACCCCGCTATTC. The full variable domain, with the rest looked up from reference TRBV29-1 and TRBJ1-2, is SAVISQKPSRDICQRGTSLTIQCQVDSQVTMMFWYRQQPGQSLTLIATANQGSEATYESGFVIDKFPISRPNLTFSTLTVSNMSPEDSSIYLCSVGKDGQGDTPLFGSGTRLTVV.

The chain is built from TRBV11-2 and TRBJ2-2, with 10 positions matching TRBD2. Trimming cost V 3 bases and J 6 bases; bases outside gene matches: 4. CDR1 SGHAT and CDR2 FQNNGV come from the germline V gene. CDR3 size: 15 residues. This chain's CDR3 is CASSFGTSVSGELFF. The DNA of the CDR3 is TGTGCCAGCAGCTTCGGGACTAGCGTGTCCGGGGAGCTGTTTTTT.

The chain joins TRBV10-2 to TRBJ1-2, with D hard to call. Germline CDR1 and CDR2: WSHSY and SAAADI. Trimming stripped 3 bases from V and 4 bases from J, with 12 bases between. The CDR3 consists of 14 residues. CDR3 in amino acids: CASSDVGRSYGYTF. Written as DNA, the CDR3 is TGCGCCAGCAGTGACGTAGGCCGATCCTATGGCTACACCTTC.

The rearrangement joins TRBV12-3 or TRBV12-4 to TRBJ1-1; D is unclear. The CDR3 loop spans 13 amino acids. V lost 4 bases and J 4 bases, leaving 10 bases between the germline ends. CDR3 residues: CASSSNEGTEAFF. The CDR3 DNA is TGTGCCAGCAGTTCAAATGAGGGCACTGAAGCTTTCTTT.

This clonotype was picked up a small number of times. For the CDR3, the DNA is TGTGCCAGCAGCTTAGCCATAGGGGAGGAAAAACTGTTTTTT. Amino acids: CASSLAIGEEKLFF. The chain couples TRBV7-9 to TRBJ1-4, with D tentatively TRBD1 (5 bases). CDR3 size: 14 residues. Germline CDR1 SEHNR, CDR2 FQNEAQ (reference sequence). V was pared by 0 bases and J by 8 bases, with 10 bases between.

This clonotype was observed at least ten times. V usage is TRBV29-1 and J usage is TRBJ2-7, with TRBD1 matching over 7 bases. Germline CDR1 reads SQVTM; CDR2 reads ANQGSEA. The CDR3 sequence is 14 residues long. V dropped 4 bases and J dropped 3; count of bases not matched to a gene: 9. The CDR3 nucleotides are TGCAGCGTTGGACAGGGAAACTTCGGCTACGAGCAGTACTTC. Translation: CSVGQGNFGYEQYF.

This clonotype has a handful of counts. The rearrangement joins TRBV7-2 to TRBJ2-7, with D tentatively TRBD2 (6 bases). This CDR3 is built from 14 residues. The V gene's germline CDR1 is SGHTA and CDR2 FQGNSA. V lost 1 base and J lost 7, with 14 bases in between. Here the CDR3 reads CASSLGSEGWEQYF. CDR3 bases: TGTGCCAGCAGCTTAGGGTCGGAGGGGTGGGAGCAGTACTTC.

The chain has TRBV9 and TRBJ1-5; possible D gene TRBD1, 5 bases. Trimming pared 4 bases from V and 0 bases from J, leaving 11 bases between. Looked up from germline, CDR1 is SGDLS and CDR2 is YYNGEE. The CDR3 loop spans 15 amino acids. CDR3 nucleotide sequence: TGTGCCAGCAGCCGCTCCGGGGGTAGCAATCAGCCCCAGCATTTT. It codes for CASSRSGGSNQPQHF.

This clonotype was seen more than once but under ten times. The rearrangement uses TRBV7-9 and TRBJ1-3; 9 bases are a match to TRBD1. The CDR3 consists of 18 residues. The germline V gene has CDR1 SEHNR and CDR2 FQNEAQ (reference sequence). With V trimmed by 5 bases and J by 4 bases, 15 bases remained unmatched. CDR3 in DNA: TGTGCCAGCAGCCCTACCCTCTTACAGGGGGCAAGCGGAAACACCATATATTTT. This translates into CASSPTLLQGASGNTIYF. The whole variable domain, filled in from reference TRBV7-9 and TRBJ1-3, reads DTGVSQNPRHKITKRGQNVTFRCDPISEHNRLYWYRQTLGQGPEFLTYFQNEAQLEKSRLLSDRFSAERPKGSFSTLEIQRTEQGDSAMYLCASSPTLLQGASGNTIYFGEGSWLTVV.

This clonotype was observed a few times. The V and J genes are TRBV29-1 and TRBJ2-3, with D unclear. The CDR3 covers 14 residues. V lost 0 bases, J lost 1 base, and 8 bases lay in between. CDR1 is SQVTM and CDR2 is ANQGSEA in the germline V gene. The CDR3 region is CSVEDGRRTDTQYF. In nucleotides, the CDR3 is TGCAGCGTTGAAGATGGACGGCGCACAGATACGCAGTATTTT.

The table lists this clonotype with a few counts. This rearrangement joins TRBV3-1 to TRBJ1-2; no clear D. CDR3 length: 16 residues. The germline CDR1 and CDR2 sequences are LGHDT and YNNKEL (reference sequence). V dropped 0 bases and J dropped 6 bases, with 17 bases sitting between them. The CDR3: CASSQDSWETFDGYTF. CDR3 bases: TGTGCCAGCAGCCAAGATAGCTGGGAGACCTTCGATGGCTACACCTTC.

This clonotype was detected a few times. The rearrangement joins TRBV5-5 to TRBJ2-7; 8 positions match TRBD2. After removal of 2 bases from V and 9 bases from J, the junction contained 10 bases not matched to a gene. Germline CDR1 SGHKS, CDR2 YYEKEE (reference sequence). This CDR3 region has 14 residues. CDR3 residues: CASSLQTSALGQYF. In DNA form, the CDR3 reads TGTGCCAGCAGCTTACAGACTAGCGCCCTCGGGCAGTACTTC.

CDR3 coding DNA: TGTGCCAGCAGCCAGTCTAAGCCAAACTTCGACGGTGGGCCCCAGCATTTT. Its protein product is CASSQSKPNFDGGPQHF. The chain couples TRBV7-2 to TRBJ1-5; D gene unclear. Trimming left V 5 bases short and J 9 bases short, with 26 bases between. The germline V gene encodes CDR1 SGHTA and CDR2 FQGNSA. The CDR3 totals 17 residues.